The rows below give T cell receptor beta chains drawn from one sample of a study of T cell responses to AZD1222 COVID-19 vaccine. Sequencing used immunoSEQ multiplex PCR; TCRdb keeps in-frame clones, though not all of them. Here the sample spans about 270,000 clones, roughly 93% being singletons. This specimen consisted of peripheral blood, obtained 28 days after the second AZD1222 dose. All receptors come from an adult who received the AZD1222 COVID-19 vaccine. CDR3s include the opening cysteine and the closing phenylalanine or tryptophan. The D gene is left open where the match is weak. The size field is filled for only some rows; it gives once, few, many or a size class.

. TRBJ1-2 TRBV18 . CASSEGQSNYGYTF TGTGCCAGCTCAGAAGGACAGTCTAACTATGGCTACACCTTC
. TRBJ2-2 TRBV18 . CASSEGGPNTGELFF TGTGCCAGCTCGGAGGGAGGCCCGAACACCGGGGAGCTGTTTTTT
. TRBJ1-3 TRBV3-1/TRBV3-2 . CASSQDQGAFSGNTIYF TGTGCCAGCAGCCAAGATCAGGGAGCGTTCTCTGGAAACACCATATATTTT
. TRBJ2-5 TRBV19 . CASSIRGIETQYF TGTGCCAGTAGTATACGGGGGATTGAGACCCAGTACTTC
. TRBJ2-7 TRBV28 . CASSLQRLARSSYEQYF TGTGCCAGCAGTTTACAACGTCTAGCGCGAAGCTCCTACGAGCAGTACTTC
. TRBJ1-1 TRBV7-6 . CASSLALNPSTEAFF TGTGCCAGCAGCTTAGCGCTAAACCCGAGCACTGAAGCTTTCTTT
. TRBJ2-7 TRBV7-9 . CASSFSGTSGEQYF TGTGCCAGCAGCTTCTCCGGGACGAGTGGGGAGCAGTACTTC
. TRBJ1-2 TRBV2 . CASSEVGGAYGYTF TGTGCCAGCAGTGAAGTAGGGGGGGCCTATGGCTACACCTTC
TRBD1 TRBJ2-7 TRBV6-5 once CASSYGDRGKEQYF TGTGCCAGCAGTTACGGGGACAGGGGGAAGGAGCAGTACTTC
TRBD2 TRBJ2-7 TRBV28 . CDSSLWTSGSFYEQYF TGTGACAGCAGTTTATGGACTAGCGGGAGTTTCTACGAGCAGTACTTC
TRBD1 TRBJ1-5 TRBV6-6 . CASRSPGQGAGQPQHF TGTGCCAGCAGATCTCCGGGACAGGGGGCAGGTCAGCCCCAGCATTTT
TRBD1 TRBJ1-5 TRBV2 . CASSAGTGEQPQHF TGTGCCAGCAGCGCCGGGACAGGGGAGCAGCCCCAGCATTTT
TRBD2 TRBJ2-7 TRBV18 . CASSPTSGGPYEQYF TGTGCCAGCTCACCGACTAGCGGGGGGCCCTACGAGCAGTACTTC
. TRBJ2-1 TRBV28 . CASSLRPGSAYNEQFF TGTGCCAGCAGTCTTAGGCCCGGGAGTGCCTACAATGAGCAGTTCTTC
TRBD1 TRBJ1-2 TRBV5-4 . CASSPRQGAGYGYTF TGTGCCAGCAGCCCGCGACAGGGGGCGGGCTATGGCTACACCTTC
. TRBJ1-2 TRBV7-9 . CASSFGDTYGYTF TGTGCCAGCAGCTTCGGGGACACCTATGGCTACACCTTC
TRBD2 TRBJ2-7 TRBV18 . CASSGSGNPIGGEQYF TGTGCCAGCTCAGGAAGCGGGAACCCGATTGGGGGTGAGCAGTACTTC
. TRBJ2-3 TRBV5-1 once CASTRDGPRDTQYF TGCGCCAGCACCCGAGATGGCCCCCGGGATACGCAGTATTTT
TRBD1 TRBJ1-2 TRBV29-1 . CSVEGQGNGYTF TGCAGCGTTGAGGGACAGGGAAATGGCTACACCTTC
. TRBJ1-2 TRBV20-1 . CSASSGTYGYTF TGCAGTGCTAGTTCAGGGACCTATGGCTACACCTTC
. TRBJ1-2 TRBV9 . CASSPRLGDPLAYGYTF TGTGCCAGCAGCCCCAGATTGGGGGACCCTCTGGCCTATGGCTACACCTTC
. TRBJ2-7 TRBV28 . CASSPPWAYEQYF TGTGCCAGCAGTCCCCCGTGGGCCTACGAGCAGTACTTC